This TCR beta chain is from a study of metastatic and nonmetastatic thyroid tumors. Study details: Repertoire data that came from the blood and tumor or nodule tissue of malignant and benign thyroid patients were compared. Study findings and constraints: Significantly greater TCR beta diversity was reportedly found in malignant thyroid tumors than in benign nodules (in blood and tumor).

Study processing details: The authors used CDR3 differences across clinicopathological groups to build a distant-metastasis classifier for papillary thyroid cancer. Using MiXCR, TCRdb reanalyzed the PCR reads. It is TCRdb's table, rather than the study itself, that gives the V and J calls and clone size. This sample has about 39,000 clones; 15% to 20% occur once, and the top ten carry around 17%. The entire patient cohort was treatment-naive prior to thyroid surgery. This clone came up many times. Its antigen remains unknown. Germline assignment: CDR1 SGHVS and CDR2 FNYEAQ. The CDR3 covers 16 residues. V gave up 5 bases and J gave up 4 bases; unmatched junction bases: 9.

The chain carries TRBV7-6 and TRBJ2-2, with 8 positions matching TRBD2. The sample comprised blood. This clonotype originated in a female donor with papillary thyroid cancer or a benign thyroid nodule (not recorded which). Some clones in this sample may be carry-over from other donors' samples. The CDR3 coding sequence is TGTGCCAGCAGCCTTGGGTCTAGCGGGTTCACCGGGGAGCTGTTTTTT. As protein: CASSLGSSGFTGELFF. Filled out from reference TRBV7-6 and TRBJ2-2, the complete variable domain reads GAGVSQSPRYKVTKRGQDVALRCDPISGHVSLYWYRQALGQGPEFLTYFNYEAQQDKSGLPNDRFSAERPEGSISTLTIQRTEQRDSAMYRCASSLGSSGFTGELFFGEGSRLTVL.